This passage covers 14 T cell receptor beta chains from one sample sequenced in a study of cytomegalovirus exposure and HLA in healthy donors. 13 Jbeta primers and 60 Vbeta primers were used for the PCR. Profiled with immunoSEQ multiplex PCR; TCRdb holds only in-frame clones, not every one. The sample lists roughly 180,000 clones, roughly 9.4% occurring once. Sequenced input: PBMCs. The receptors come from a woman in her twenties or thirties in good health and CMV-seropositive.

J is TRBJ1-1 and V is TRBV7-3; 7 bases line up with TRBD1. Germline CDR1 reads SGHTA; CDR2 reads FQGTGA. Trimming at V came to 4 bases and at J to 1 base, leaving 3 bases not matched to a gene. The CDR3 sequence is 14 residues long. The chain's CDR3 is CASSSGTANTEAFF. The CDR3 region has the DNA TGTGCCAGCAGCTCAGGGACAGCGAACACTGAAGCTTTCTTT.

J is TRBJ2-2 and V is TRBV27; 12 bases align to TRBD2. After removal of 1 base from V and 6 bases from J, the junction contained 9 bases not matched to a gene. Per germline, CDR1 MNHEY and CDR2 SMNVEV (reference sequence). This CDR3 contains 18 residues. CDR3 loop: CASSLWSGTSGFAGELFF. The CDR3 DNA is TGTGCCAGCAGTTTATGGTCCGGGACTAGCGGGTTCGCCGGGGAGCTGTTTTTT.

In its sample, this clone was seen a few times. This sequence joins TRBV7-2 and TRBJ2-5, with D unresolved. V was trimmed by 5 bases and J by 4 bases, leaving 14 bases between them. The CDR3 is made up of 14 amino acids. Germline V gives CDR1 SGHTA, CDR2 FQGNSA. CDR3 sequence: CASSLYSRGETQYF. The CDR3 DNA is TGTGCCAGCAGCCTATACTCTAGAGGAGAGACCCAGTACTTC.

This clone was observed a few times. The chain recombines TRBV5-1 with TRBJ2-1; a possible D gene is TRBD2 (5 bases). This CDR3 is built from 14 residues. V was clipped by 5 bases and J by 2 bases, with 11 bases between them. Germline V gene data show CDR1 as SGHRS and CDR2 as YFSETQ. The CDR3 loop is CASSPLAAYNEQFF. Written as DNA, the CDR3 is TGCGCCAGCAGTCCCCTAGCAGCCTACAATGAGCAGTTCTTC.

The chain couples TRBV19 to TRBJ2-4, with D possibly being TRBD2 (6 bases). There are 13 residues in the CDR3. Trimming took 5 bases from V and 10 from J, leaving 15 bases between them. Germline-derived CDR1 and CDR2 are LNHDA and SQIVND (reference sequence). The CDR3 is CASSPRGRRIQYF. In DNA, the CDR3 is TGTGCCAGTAGTCCCCGGGGGAGGAGGATTCAGTACTTC.

V is TRBV7-9 and J is TRBJ2-6; the D is unclear. This CDR3 region has 16 residues. Trimming stripped 3 bases from V and 0 bases from J, with 9 bases between. The germline V gene has CDR1 SEHNR and CDR2 FQNEAQ (reference sequence). The CDR3 DNA reads TGTGCCAGCAGCTTCAACTCTGGCTCTGGGGCCAACGTCCTGACTTTC. Translating gives CASSFNSGSGANVLTF.

The chain recombines TRBV30 with TRBJ2-3; a possible D gene is TRBD2 (5 bases). CDR3 length: 14 amino acids. V dropped 0 bases and J dropped 5 bases, with 12 bases sitting between them. The germline CDR1 and CDR2 sequences are GTSNPN and SVGIG (reference sequence). Written as DNA, the CDR3 is TGTGCCTGGAGTGTGGGGAGACTCGGAGATACGCAGTATTTT. It encodes CAWSVGRLGDTQYF.

This chain joins TRBV11-2 and TRBJ2-7; TRBD2 matches 8 bases. The V segment lost 1 base and the J segment 2 bases; nucleotides outside the gene matches: 4. This CDR3 is 15 amino acids long. Germline values: CDR1 SGHAT, CDR2 FQNNGV. CDR3 nucleotides: TGTGCCAGCAGCTTAGTCGGGACTAGTCCCTACGAGCAGTACTTC. Its translation is CASSLVGTSPYEQYF.

The chain uses TRBV15 and TRBJ2-5, with D possibly matching TRBD1 (6 bases). Trimming removed 0 bases from V and 5 bases from J, with 7 bases in between. This CDR3 region has 13 residues. Germline CDR1 is LNHNV and CDR2 is YYDKDF (reference sequence). Here the CDR3 DNA reads TGTGCCACCAGCAGAGATCAGGGGGAGACCCAGTACTTC. This encodes CATSRDQGETQYF.

This clone was observed many times. V is TRBV19 and J is TRBJ2-1, with 8 nucleotides matching TRBD1. The CDR3 is 16 amino acids. Germline CDR1 is LNHDA and CDR2 is SQIVND (reference sequence). V was clipped by 6 bases and J by 7 bases; unmatched bases: 14. The CDR3 sequence is CASSYLTGGRVNEQFF. The DNA of the CDR3 is TGTGCCAGTAGCTATCTAACAGGGGGTAGAGTGAATGAGCAGTTCTTC.

The gene calls are TRBV5-1 and TRBJ2-7; D call uncertain. The ends were cut back, 0 bases at V and 4 bases at J, with 11 bases in the middle. Per germline, CDR1 SGHRS and CDR2 YFSETQ. This CDR3 is built from 14 residues. The CDR3 loop reads CASSLVVAPYEQYF. CDR3 DNA: TGCGCCAGCAGCTTGGTAGTAGCTCCGTACGAGCAGTACTTC.

This clone was seen a handful of times. The chain employs TRBV7-9 and TRBJ2-7; TRBD2 agrees at 8 bases. Germline CDR1 and CDR2: SEHNR and FQNEAQ (reference sequence). Trimming at V came to 5 bases and at J to 2 bases, leaving 8 bases not matched to a gene. The CDR3 is 15 residues long. This chain's CDR3 is CASSPGTSGTYEQYF. In nucleotides, the CDR3 is TGTGCCAGCAGCCCCGGGACTAGTGGGACCTACGAGCAGTACTTC.

The chain has TRBV6-1 and TRBJ2-7, with TRBD2 identical over 14 bases. With V trimmed by 8 bases and J by 2 bases, 8 bases remained unmatched. The CDR3 loop spans 16 amino acids. Germline V gives CDR1 MNHNS, CDR2 SASEGT. Written as DNA, the CDR3 is TGTGCCAGCGGTGGAGGGACTAGCGGGAGAGCCTACGAGCAGTACTTC. It translates to CASGGGTSGRAYEQYF.

For this clone: This sample also contains other DNA sequences that code for the same CDR3. The chain is built from TRBV4-1 and TRBJ2-2, with D possibly being TRBD2 (5 bases). Germline V gene sequence: CDR1 MGHRA, CDR2 YSYEKL. Trimming left V 1 base short and J 0 bases short, with 9 bases between. The CDR3 contains 16 residues. The CDR3 protein is CASSQGTGTNTGELFF. Here the CDR3 DNA reads TGCGCCAGCAGCCAAGGGACGGGAACGAACACCGGGGAGCTGTTTTTT.